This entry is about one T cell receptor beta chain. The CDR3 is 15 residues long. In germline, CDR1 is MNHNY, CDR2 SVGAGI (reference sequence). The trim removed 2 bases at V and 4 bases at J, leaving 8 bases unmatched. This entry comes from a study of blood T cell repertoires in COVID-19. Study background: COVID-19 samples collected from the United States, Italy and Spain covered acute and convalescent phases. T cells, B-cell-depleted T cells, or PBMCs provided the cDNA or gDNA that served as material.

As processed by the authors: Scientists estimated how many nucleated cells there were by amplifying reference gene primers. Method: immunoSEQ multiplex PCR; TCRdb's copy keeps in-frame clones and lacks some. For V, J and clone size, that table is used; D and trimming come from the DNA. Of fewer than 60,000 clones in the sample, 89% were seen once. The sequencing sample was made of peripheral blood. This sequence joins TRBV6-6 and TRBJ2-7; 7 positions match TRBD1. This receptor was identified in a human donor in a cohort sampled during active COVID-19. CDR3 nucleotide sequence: TGTGCCAGCAGTTACCATGAGACAGGGTCATACGAGCAGTACTTC. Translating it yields CASSYHETGSYEQYF.